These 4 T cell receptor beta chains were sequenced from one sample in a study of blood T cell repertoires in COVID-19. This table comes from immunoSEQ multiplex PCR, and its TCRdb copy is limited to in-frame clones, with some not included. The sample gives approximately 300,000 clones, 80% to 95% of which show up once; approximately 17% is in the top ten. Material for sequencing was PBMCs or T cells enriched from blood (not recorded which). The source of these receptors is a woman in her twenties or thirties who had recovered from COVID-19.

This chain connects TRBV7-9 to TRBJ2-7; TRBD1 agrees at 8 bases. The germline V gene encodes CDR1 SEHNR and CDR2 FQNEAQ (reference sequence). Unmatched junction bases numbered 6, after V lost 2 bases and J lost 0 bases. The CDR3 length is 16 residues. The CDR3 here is CASSLLGQGASYEQYF. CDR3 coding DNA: TGTGCCAGCAGCTTATTAGGGCAGGGGGCCTCCTACGAGCAGTACTTC.

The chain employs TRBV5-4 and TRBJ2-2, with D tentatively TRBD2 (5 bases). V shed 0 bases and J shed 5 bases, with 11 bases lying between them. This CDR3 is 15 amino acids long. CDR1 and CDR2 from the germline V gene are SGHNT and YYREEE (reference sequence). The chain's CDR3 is CASSLGTPGTGELFF. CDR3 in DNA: TGTGCCAGCAGCTTGGGGACCCCGGGGACCGGGGAGCTGTTTTTT.

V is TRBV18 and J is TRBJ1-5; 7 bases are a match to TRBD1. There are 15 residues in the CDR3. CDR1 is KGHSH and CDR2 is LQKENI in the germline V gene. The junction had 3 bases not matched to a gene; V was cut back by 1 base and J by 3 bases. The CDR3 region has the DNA TGTGCCAGCTCACCACAGGGACAGTCCAATCAGCCCCAGCATTTT. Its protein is CASSPQGQSNQPQHF.

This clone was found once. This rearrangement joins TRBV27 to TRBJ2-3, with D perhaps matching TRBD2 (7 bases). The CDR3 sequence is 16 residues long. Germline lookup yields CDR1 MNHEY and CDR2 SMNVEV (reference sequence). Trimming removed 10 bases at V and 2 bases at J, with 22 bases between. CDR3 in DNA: TGTGCCATGCTCGGGCTGGGGGGGCGGGTCACAGATACGCAGTATTTT. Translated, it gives CAMLGLGGRVTDTQYF.